Below are 18 T cell receptor beta chains sequenced from a single sample in a study of control samples from healthy donors and cancer patients. Measured with immunoSEQ multiplex PCR; TCRdb has only the in-frame clones, and not every one. The profile covers some 150,000 clones, with 90% to 95% appearing a single time and about 1.4% taken by the ten largest. Specimen: blood. These TCRs come from a woman aged 30 to 39 in good health.

The rearrangement uses TRBV6-2 or TRBV6-3 and TRBJ1-1, with D unclear. Germline loops: CDR1 MNHEY, CDR2 SVGEGT. This CDR3 region has 12 residues. Trimming took 0 bases from V and 8 from J, leaving 7 bases between them. This chain's CDR3 is CASSYSGSEAFF. DNA of the CDR3: TGTGCCAGCAGTTACTCCGGGTCGGAAGCTTTCTTT.

The gene calls are TRBV2 and TRBJ2-2; maybe TRBD2 (6 bases). Germline loops: CDR1 SNHLY, CDR2 FYNNEI. Trimming removed 3 bases at V and 0 bases at J, with 8 bases between. This CDR3 is built from 15 residues. The CDR3 coding sequence is TGTGCCAGCAGTGATTCGGGAGCGAACACCGGGGAGCTGTTTTTT. Its protein is CASSDSGANTGELFF.

The chain combines TRBV19 with TRBJ2-7; D remains unclear. This CDR3 region has 14 residues. Germline values: CDR1 LNHDA, CDR2 SQIVND (reference sequence). Trimming stripped 5 bases from V and 0 bases from J, with 11 bases between. This CDR3 reads CASSSGKSSYEQYF. CDR3 sequence (DNA): TGTGCCAGTAGTTCGGGTAAATCCTCCTACGAGCAGTACTTC.

The V call is TRBV5-6, the J call TRBJ1-5; possible D gene TRBD1, 6 bases. Trimming removed 0 bases from V and 11 bases from J, with 12 bases in between. In germline, CDR1 is SGHDT, CDR2 YYEEEE. The CDR3 has 13 amino acids. The CDR3 reads CASSLGGPGAQHF. The CDR3, as DNA: TGTGCCAGCAGCTTGGGGGGCCCAGGGGCCCAGCATTTT.

The genes are TRBV5-8 and TRBJ2-4; 8 positions match TRBD1. Losses at the gene ends were 1 base for V and 3 bases for J; bases not matched to a gene: 6. CDR3 length: 16 residues. Germline-derived CDR1 and CDR2 are SGHTS and YDEGEE. The CDR3 DNA is TGTGCCAGCAGCTTGACAGGGGGGCTATTCAAAAACATTCAGTACTTC. Translating gives CASSLTGGLFKNIQYF.

The chain employs TRBV18 and TRBJ2-3; weak D call: TRBD1 (5 bases). This CDR3 has 14 residues. Germline V lookup: CDR1 KGHSH, CDR2 LQKENI. Trimming stripped 3 bases from V and 1 base from J, with 8 bases between. CDR3 protein: CASSPTQGTDTQYF. CDR3 coding DNA: TGTGCCAGCTCACCTACACAGGGCACAGATACGCAGTATTTT.

This chain joins TRBV7-2 and TRBJ2-1; TRBD2 aligns across 7 bases. Trimming took 6 bases from V and 0 from J; bases not matched to a gene: 8. The CDR3 spans 16 residues. Germline CDR1 is SGHTA and CDR2 is FQGNSA. CDR3 loop: CASRPVASGSYNEQFF. In nucleotides, the CDR3 is TGTGCCAGCAGACCCGTGGCTAGCGGCTCCTACAATGAGCAGTTCTTC.

The gene calls are TRBV19 and TRBJ1-2, with D possibly matching TRBD1 (6 bases). The germline gives CDR1 LNHDA, CDR2 SQIVND (reference sequence). The CDR3 length is 12 residues. V dropped 4 bases and J dropped 3 bases, with 6 bases sitting between them. The DNA for the CDR3 is TGTGCCAGTAGTACAGGGGACTATGGCTACACCTTC. Residues: CASSTGDYGYTF.

The V gene is TRBV18, the J gene TRBJ2-2, with TRBD1 matching 10 bases. With V trimmed by 2 bases and J by 5 bases, 2 bases remained unmatched. The CDR3 runs 15 residues. CDR1 is KGHSH and CDR2 is LQKENI in the germline V gene. The CDR3 loop reads CASSPWTGGTGELFF. The CDR3 DNA sequence: TGTGCCAGCTCACCATGGACAGGGGGGACCGGGGAGCTGTTTTTT.

This clone was observed a single time. The rearrangement joins TRBV4-2 to TRBJ1-5, with D perhaps TRBD1 (6 bases). CDR3 length: 15 amino acids. The V and J ends lost 1 base and 6 bases respectively, with 13 bases between them. Germline CDR1 is LGHNA and CDR2 is YNFKEQ. The CDR3 loop reads CASSQAGEGSQPQHF. For the CDR3, the DNA is TGTGCCAGCAGCCAAGCAGGGGAGGGCAGTCAGCCCCAGCATTTT.

The chain uses TRBV15 and TRBJ1-4; possibly TRBD1 for D (5 bases). The CDR3 covers 13 residues. The V gene lost 3 bases and the J gene lost 6 bases, with 8 bases spanning the gap. Germline CDR1 LNHNV, CDR2 YYDKDF (reference sequence). The CDR3 region is CATSSQGHEKLFF. CDR3 in DNA: TGTGCCACCAGCAGCCAGGGACATGAAAAACTGTTTTTT.

The CDR3 protein is CASSSLAGAYEQYF. In nucleotides, the CDR3 is TGTGCCAGCAGTTCCCTAGCGGGAGCCTACGAGCAGTACTTC. The chain recombines TRBV28 with TRBJ2-7, with 10 bases aligning to TRBD2. The CDR3 contains 14 residues. J gave up 2 bases and V 4 bases, and 2 bases lay outside the gene matches. Germline V lookup: CDR1 MDHEN, CDR2 SYDVKM.

This clone has just one count. CDR3: CAIREGGLNTEAFF. CDR3 DNA: TGTGCCATCAGGGAAGGGGGCTTGAACACTGAAGCTTTCTTT. J is TRBJ1-1 and V is TRBV10-3; 7 bases are a match to TRBD1. The length of the CDR3 is 14 residues. Germline-derived CDR1 and CDR2 are ENHRY and SYGVKD. V lost 6 bases and J lost 0; bases outside the gene matches: 4.

The sample holds one count of this clone. The J gene is TRBJ1-5, the V gene TRBV10-3; 11 bases line up with TRBD1. Germline CDR1 and CDR2: ENHRY and SYGVKD. V gave up 10 bases and J gave up 0 bases; unmatched junction bases: 8. The length of the CDR3 is 16 residues. CDR3 region: CATRTGGSYSNQPQHF. The CDR3 DNA sequence: TGTGCCACCAGGACAGGGGGCTCCTATAGCAATCAGCCCCAGCATTTT.

V gene TRBV5-1 combines with J gene TRBJ2-5; TRBD1 agrees at 9 bases. Germline V gene data show CDR1 as SGHRS and CDR2 as YFSETQ. The CDR3 totals 15 residues. V lost 1 base and J lost 2; bases outside the gene matches: 3. DNA for the CDR3: TGCGCCAGCAGCTTGAAGGGACAGGGTCAAGAGACCCAGTACTTC. This translates into CASSLKGQGQETQYF. The variable domain in full, with the rest retrieved from reference TRBV5-1 and TRBJ2-5, is KAGVTQTPRYLIKTRGQQVTLSCSPISGHRSVSWYQQTPGQGLQFLFEYFSETQRNKGNFPGRFSGRQFSNSRSEMNVSTLELGDSALYLCASSLKGQGQETQYFGPGTRLLVL.

Concerning this clone: The same CDR3 is also encoded by other DNA sequences in this sample. This chain uses TRBV28 with TRBJ1-2; D gene unclear. Germline V gene lookup returns CDR1 MDHEN and CDR2 SYDVKM. V shed 2 bases and J shed 0 bases, with 4 bases lying between them. This CDR3 comprises 13 residues. CDR3 coding DNA: TGTGCCAGCAGTTTAAGGGCTAACTATGGCTACACCTTC. Encoded protein: CASSLRANYGYTF.

The rearrangement uses TRBV14 and TRBJ1-4; 8 positions match TRBD1. The V gene's germline CDR1 is SGHDN and CDR2 FVKESK. The V and J ends lost 7 bases and 7 bases, in that order; junction bases with no gene match: 11. This CDR3 comprises 15 residues. CDR3 in amino acids: CASKRTGSVSEKLFF. The CDR3 DNA follows: TGTGCCAGCAAAAGGACAGGGTCCGTTTCTGAAAAACTGTTTTTT.

This chain uses TRBV5-4 with TRBJ2-1; D possibly corresponds to TRBD2 (6 bases). CDR3 length: 15 residues. Per the germline V gene, CDR1 is SGHNT and CDR2 is YYREEE (reference sequence). V lost 0 bases and J lost 4, with 11 bases in between. The CDR3 DNA reads as TGTGCCAGCAGCTTGGTGGGGACTCCATACAATGAGCAGTTCTTC. Translation: CASSLVGTPYNEQFF.